This T cell receptor (beta chain) was sequenced during a study of blood T cells in healthy people across ages. A J-beta primer mix and a sample-barcoded 5' primer were used in a second PCR of roughly 6 to 12 cycles. In TCRdb, the 5' RACE reads were re-called with MiXCR into one record per CDR3 protein. The sample has some 320,000 distinct CDR3 sequences; roughly a quarter are singletons. Germline V gives CDR1 SQVTM, CDR2 ANQGSEA. This CDR3 has 13 residues. Unmatched junction bases numbered 9, after V lost 6 bases and J lost 6 bases. Sequencing input: blood. The rearrangement uses TRBV29-1 and TRBJ2-7; 9 bases agree with TRBD1. This receptor was identified in a woman in her sixties or seventies in good health. In DNA, the CDR3 is TGCAGCGTCTCTCCGGGACAGGGATCCGAGCAGTACTTC. It translates to CSVSPGQGSEQYF.